This paragraph reports one T cell receptor beta chain. Its cognate antigen is unknown. These data come from a study of human T cells and chemical hapten exposure. Study summary: There were weekly diphenylcyclopropenone doses to the scalp for patients throughout the roughly 25-week study. Study-level points and caveats: Following DPC sensitization, TCRs present above 1 in 1000 frequency showed no change.

The CDR3 has 15 amino acids. CDR1 is SEHNR and CDR2 is FQNEAQ in the germline V gene (reference sequence). Trimming shortened V by 5 bases and J by 0 bases, and 10 bases separated the two germline ends. TCRdb reanalysed the RACE reads using MiXCR and keeps one entry per CDR3 protein. This table holds about 92,000 distinct CDR3 sequences, approximately 9.9% found once. The sample's time point: pre-sensitization, week 0. The sample's treatment: therapeutic diphenylcyclopropenone sensitization with weekly scalp DPC. The chain has TRBV7-9 and TRBJ1-4; D is uncertain. The TCR was taken from a woman in her thirties or forties with alopecia areata. Some clones in this sample may be carry-over from other donors' samples. Sequencing was performed on whole blood, taken in connection with sensitization to the hapten diphenylcyclopropenone (DPC). The CDR3 nucleotides are TGTGCCAGCAGCCCTAGGGTCACAACTAATGAAAAACTGTTTTTT. Encoded protein: CASSPRVTTNEKLFF.